This T cell receptor (beta chain) was captured in a study of identical twins. MiXCR was run by TCRdb on the 5' RACE reads, yielding one entry per CDR3 protein. The sample lists a few hundred thousand distinct CDR3 sequences; roughly an eighth were seen once. CDR1 and CDR2 from the germline V gene are SQVTM and ANQGSEA. The CDR3 is 15 amino acids. Trimming shortened V by 4 bases and J by 1 base, and 13 bases separated the two germline ends. The sample also formed part of further work on yellow fever vaccine responses in identical twins.

The TCR was taken from a woman aged 18-35 years in good health. The V and J genes are TRBV29-1 and TRBJ2-2; D is possibly TRBD1 (7 bases). Sequences were obtained from CD4+ T cells sorted from blood. CDR3 amino acids: CSVVGQGGNTGELFF. The CDR3 DNA reads as TGCAGCGTTGTTGGGCAGGGGGGGAACACCGGGGAGCTGTTTTTT.